This T cell receptor (beta chain) was identified during a study of long-term antiretroviral therapy in people with HIV. Points on this clone: The antigen remains unidentified.

Notes on the study in general: Clones that expanded before ART (that is, prior to treatment) dominated the repertoire at all time points.

Assay version v3.0 of immunoSEQ was used, and it was run at survey level. Only in-frame clones appear in the TCRdb table, and some are missing; sequencing was by immunoSEQ multiplex PCR. The sample has 20,000 to 25,000 clones, around four fifths seen once; the top ten hold around 8.3%. The material was unsorted PBMCs, obtained 1.2 years after starting antiretroviral therapy. The receptor was isolated from a woman between 40 and 55 years old with HIV.

The CDR3 sequence is CASSLASSVNEQFF. Written as DNA, the CDR3 is TGCGCCAGCAGCTTGGCGTCTAGCGTAAATGAGCAGTTCTTC. V is TRBV5-1 and J is TRBJ2-1, with D tentatively TRBD2 (6 bases). This CDR3 contains 14 residues. Per the germline V gene, CDR1 is SGHRS and CDR2 is YFSETQ. V was trimmed by 0 bases and J by 7 bases, leaving 11 bases between them.